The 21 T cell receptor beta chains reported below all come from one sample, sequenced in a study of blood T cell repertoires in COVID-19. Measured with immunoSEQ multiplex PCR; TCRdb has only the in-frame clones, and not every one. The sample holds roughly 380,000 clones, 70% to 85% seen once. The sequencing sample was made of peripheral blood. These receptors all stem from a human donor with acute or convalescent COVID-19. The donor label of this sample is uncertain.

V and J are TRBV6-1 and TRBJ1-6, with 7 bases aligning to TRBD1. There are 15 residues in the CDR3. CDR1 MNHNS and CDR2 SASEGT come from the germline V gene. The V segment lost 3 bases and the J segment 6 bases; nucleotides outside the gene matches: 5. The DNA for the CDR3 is TGTGCCAGCAGTGACCCATGGGACAGTAATTCACCCCTCCACTTT. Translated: CASSDPWDSNSPLHF.

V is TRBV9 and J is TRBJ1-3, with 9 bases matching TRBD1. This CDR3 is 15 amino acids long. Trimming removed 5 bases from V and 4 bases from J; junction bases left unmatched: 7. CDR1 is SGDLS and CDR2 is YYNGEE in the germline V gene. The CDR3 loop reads CASRDPGQGGNTIYF. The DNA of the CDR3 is TGTGCCAGCAGGGACCCGGGACAGGGCGGAAACACCATATATTTT.

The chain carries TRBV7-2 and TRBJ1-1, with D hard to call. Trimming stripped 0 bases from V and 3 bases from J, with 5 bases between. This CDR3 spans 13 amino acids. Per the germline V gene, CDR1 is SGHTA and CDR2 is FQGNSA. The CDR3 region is CASSLAEYTEAFF. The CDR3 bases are TGTGCCAGCAGCTTAGCGGAGTACACTGAAGCTTTCTTT.

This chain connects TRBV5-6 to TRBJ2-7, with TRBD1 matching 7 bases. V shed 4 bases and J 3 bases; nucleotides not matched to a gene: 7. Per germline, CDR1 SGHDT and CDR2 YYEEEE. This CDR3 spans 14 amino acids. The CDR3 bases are TGTGCCAGCAGCAGATCGGGACAGTACTACGAGCAGTACTTC. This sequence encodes CASSRSGQYYEQYF. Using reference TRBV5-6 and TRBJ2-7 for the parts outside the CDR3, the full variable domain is DAGVTQSPTHLIKTRGQQVTLRCSPKSGHDTVSWYQQALGQGPQFIFQYYEEEERQRGNFPDRFSGHQFPNYSSELNVNALLLGDSALYLCASSRSGQYYEQYFGPGTRLTVT.

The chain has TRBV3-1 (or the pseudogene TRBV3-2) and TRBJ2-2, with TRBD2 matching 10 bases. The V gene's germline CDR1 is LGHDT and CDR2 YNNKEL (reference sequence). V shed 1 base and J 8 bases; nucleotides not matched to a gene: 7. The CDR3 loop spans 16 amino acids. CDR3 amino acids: CASSQGLAGARGELFF. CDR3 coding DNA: TGTGCCAGCAGCCAAGGGCTAGCGGGAGCACGGGGGGAGCTGTTTTTT.

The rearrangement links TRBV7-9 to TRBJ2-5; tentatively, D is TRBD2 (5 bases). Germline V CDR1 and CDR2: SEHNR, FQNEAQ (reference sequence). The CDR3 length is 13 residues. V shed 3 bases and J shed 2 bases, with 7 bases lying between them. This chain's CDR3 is CASSFGIQETQYF. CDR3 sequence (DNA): TGTGCCAGCAGCTTCGGGATTCAAGAGACCCAGTACTTC.

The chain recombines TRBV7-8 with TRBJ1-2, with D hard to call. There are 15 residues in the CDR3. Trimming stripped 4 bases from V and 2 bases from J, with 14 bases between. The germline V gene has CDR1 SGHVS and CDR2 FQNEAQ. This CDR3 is CASSSRRAGNYGYTF. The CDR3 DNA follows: TGTGCCAGCAGCTCTCGGCGGGCAGGCAACTATGGCTACACCTTC. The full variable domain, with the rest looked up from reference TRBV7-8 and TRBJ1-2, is GAGVSQSPRYKVAKRGQDVALRCDPISGHVSLFWYQQALGQGPEFLTYFQNEAQLDKSGLPSDRFFAERPEGSVSTLKIQRTQQEDSAVYLCASSSRRAGNYGYTFGSGTRLTVV.

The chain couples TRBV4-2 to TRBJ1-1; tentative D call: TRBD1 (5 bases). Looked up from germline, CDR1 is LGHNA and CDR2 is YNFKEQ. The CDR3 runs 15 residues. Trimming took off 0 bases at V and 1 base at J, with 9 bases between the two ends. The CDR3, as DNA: TGTGCCAGCAGCCAAGATAGAACAGGGAACACTGAAGCTTTCTTT. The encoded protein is CASSQDRTGNTEAFF.

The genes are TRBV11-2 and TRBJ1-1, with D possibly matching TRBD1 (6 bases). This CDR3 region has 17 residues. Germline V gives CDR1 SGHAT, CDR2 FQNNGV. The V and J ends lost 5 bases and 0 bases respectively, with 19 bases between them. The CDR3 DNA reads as TGTGCCAGCAGCCGCCTTGAAACAGGGACCCTGAACACTGAAGCTTTCTTT. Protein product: CASSRLETGTLNTEAFF.

CDR3 coding DNA: TGTGCCAGCAGAGAGGGGACACCGGGAAACACCATATATTTT. Its translation is CASREGTPGNTIYF. This rearrangement joins TRBV6-5 to TRBJ1-3; tentatively, D is TRBD1 (6 bases). This CDR3 comprises 14 residues. CDR1 and CDR2 from the germline V gene are MNHEY and SVGAGI. V lost 6 bases to trimming and J lost 4 bases, with 13 bases between them.

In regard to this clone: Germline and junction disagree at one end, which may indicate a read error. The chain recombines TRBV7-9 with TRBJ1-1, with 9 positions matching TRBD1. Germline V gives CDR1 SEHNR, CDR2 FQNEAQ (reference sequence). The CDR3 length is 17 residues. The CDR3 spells CASSLGGTGFFRTAAFF. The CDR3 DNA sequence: TGTGCCAGCAGCTTAGGGGGGACAGGGTTCTTTCGAACTGCAGCTTTCTTT.

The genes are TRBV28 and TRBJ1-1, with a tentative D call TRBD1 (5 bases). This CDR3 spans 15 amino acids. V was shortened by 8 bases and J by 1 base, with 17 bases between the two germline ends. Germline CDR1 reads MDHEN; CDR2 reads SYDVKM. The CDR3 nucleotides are TGTGCCAGCCACGGCCCCGGGACTGCGAACACTGAAGCTTTCTTT. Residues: CASHGPGTANTEAFF.

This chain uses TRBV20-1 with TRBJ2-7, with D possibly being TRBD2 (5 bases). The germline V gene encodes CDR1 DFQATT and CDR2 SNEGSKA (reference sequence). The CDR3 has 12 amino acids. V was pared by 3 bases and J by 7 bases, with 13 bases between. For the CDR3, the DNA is TGCAGTGCTAGTTTGGTAGCGCGGGAGCAGTACTTC. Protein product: CSASLVAREQYF.

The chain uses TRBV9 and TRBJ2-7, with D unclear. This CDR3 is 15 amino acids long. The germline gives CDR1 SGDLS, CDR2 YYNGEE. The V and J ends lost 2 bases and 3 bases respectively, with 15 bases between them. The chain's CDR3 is CASSVSQDTFYEQYF. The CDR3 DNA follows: TGTGCCAGCAGCGTTAGTCAAGATACCTTCTACGAGCAGTACTTC. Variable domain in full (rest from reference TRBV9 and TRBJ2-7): DSGVTQTPKHLITATGQRVTLRCSPRSGDLSVYWYQQSLDQGLQFLIQYYNGEERAKGNILERFSAQQFPDLHSELNLSSLELGDSALYFCASSVSQDTFYEQYFGPGTRLTVT.

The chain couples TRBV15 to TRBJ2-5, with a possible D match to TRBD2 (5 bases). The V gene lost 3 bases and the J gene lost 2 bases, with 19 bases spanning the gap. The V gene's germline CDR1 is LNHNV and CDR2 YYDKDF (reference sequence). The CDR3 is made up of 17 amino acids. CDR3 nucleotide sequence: TGTGCCACCAGCAGCCCGACCCTAACTAGACCACAAGAGACCCAGTACTTC. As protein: CATSSPTLTRPQETQYF.

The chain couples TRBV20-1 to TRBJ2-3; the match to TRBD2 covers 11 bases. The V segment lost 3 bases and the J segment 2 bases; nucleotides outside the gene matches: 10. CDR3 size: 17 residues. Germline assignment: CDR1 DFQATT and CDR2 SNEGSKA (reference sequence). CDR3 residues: CSASRLAGFWDTDTQYF. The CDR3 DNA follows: TGCAGTGCTAGTCGACTAGCGGGGTTTTGGGACACAGATACGCAGTATTTT.

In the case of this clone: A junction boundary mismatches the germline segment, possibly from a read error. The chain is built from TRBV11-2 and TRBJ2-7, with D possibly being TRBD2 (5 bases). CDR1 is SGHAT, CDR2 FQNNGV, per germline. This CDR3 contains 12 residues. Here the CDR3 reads CASSLDGRAINF. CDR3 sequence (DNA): TGTGCCAGCAGCTTAGATGGGCGGGCTATTAACTTC.

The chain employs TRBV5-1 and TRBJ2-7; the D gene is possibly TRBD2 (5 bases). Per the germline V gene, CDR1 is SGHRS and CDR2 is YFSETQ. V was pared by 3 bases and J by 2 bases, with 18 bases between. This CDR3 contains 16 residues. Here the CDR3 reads CASSSGITGDPYEQYF. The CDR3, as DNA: TGCGCCAGCAGCTCAGGCATCACCGGGGATCCCTACGAGCAGTACTTC.

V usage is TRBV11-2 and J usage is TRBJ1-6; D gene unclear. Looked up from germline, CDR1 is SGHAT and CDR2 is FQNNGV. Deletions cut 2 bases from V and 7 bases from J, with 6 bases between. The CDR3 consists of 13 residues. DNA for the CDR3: TGTGCCAGCAGCTTACAACAGAATTCACCCCTCCACTTT. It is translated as CASSLQQNSPLHF.

The CDR3 DNA reads as TGTGCCAGTAGTCGGGACAGGAGTTTGGCCGGGGAGCTGTTTTTT. This translates into CASSRDRSLAGELFF. The chain is built from TRBV19 and TRBJ2-2, with 8 bases that match TRBD1. CDR1 LNHDA and CDR2 SQIVND come from the germline V gene (reference sequence). J gave up 6 bases and V 5 bases, and 8 bases lay outside the gene matches. The CDR3 length is 15 residues.

This CDR3 is CASSQVSRETQYF. The CDR3, as DNA: TGTGCCAGCAGCCAAGTGAGTCGAGAGACCCAGTACTTC. The genes are TRBV4-2 and TRBJ2-5; D not certain. V lost 1 base and J lost 4, with 7 bases in between. Germline-derived CDR1 and CDR2 are LGHNA and YNFKEQ. The CDR3 totals 13 residues.